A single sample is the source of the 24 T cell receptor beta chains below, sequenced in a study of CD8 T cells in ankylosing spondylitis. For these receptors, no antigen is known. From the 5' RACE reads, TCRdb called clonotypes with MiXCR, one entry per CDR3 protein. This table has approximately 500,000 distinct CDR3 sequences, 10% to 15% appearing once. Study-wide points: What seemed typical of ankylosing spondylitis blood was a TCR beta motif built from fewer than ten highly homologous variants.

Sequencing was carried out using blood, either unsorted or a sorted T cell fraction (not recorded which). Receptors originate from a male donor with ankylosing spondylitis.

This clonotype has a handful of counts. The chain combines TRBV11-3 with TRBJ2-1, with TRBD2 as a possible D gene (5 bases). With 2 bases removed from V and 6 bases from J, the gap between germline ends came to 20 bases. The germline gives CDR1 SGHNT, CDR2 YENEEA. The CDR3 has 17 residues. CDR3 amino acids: CASSLKSPSWSPNEQFF. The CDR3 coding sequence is TGTGCCAGCAGCTTAAAGTCCCCTAGCTGGTCCCCCAATGAGCAGTTCTTC.

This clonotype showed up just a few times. The CDR3: CASSYSSEQYF. CDR3 nucleotide sequence: TGTGCCAGCAGCTATTCTAGCGAGCAGTACTTC. This chain links TRBV7-9 with TRBJ2-7; D unresolved. This CDR3 region has 11 residues. Trimming left V 4 bases short and J 6 bases short, with 7 bases between. Germline CDR1 and CDR2: SEHNR and FQNEAQ (reference sequence). Full variable domain (remainder filled in from reference TRBV7-9 and TRBJ2-7): DTGVSQNPRHKITKRGQNVTFRCDPISEHNRLYWYRQTLGQGPEFLTYFQNEAQLEKSRLLSDRFSAERPKGSFSTLEIQRTEQGDSAMYLCASSYSSEQYFGPGTRLTVT.

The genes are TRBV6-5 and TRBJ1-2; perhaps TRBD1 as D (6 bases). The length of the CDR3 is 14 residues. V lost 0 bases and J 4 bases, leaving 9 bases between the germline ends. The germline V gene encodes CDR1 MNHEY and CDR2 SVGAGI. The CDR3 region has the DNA TGTGCCAGCAGTTACTCGCAGGGGACCTATGGCTACACCTTC. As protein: CASSYSQGTYGYTF.

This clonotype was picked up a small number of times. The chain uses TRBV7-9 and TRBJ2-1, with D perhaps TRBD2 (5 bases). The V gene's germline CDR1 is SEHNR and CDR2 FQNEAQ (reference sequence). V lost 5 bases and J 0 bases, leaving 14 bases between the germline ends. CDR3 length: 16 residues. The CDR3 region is CASSPAQGSSYNEQFF. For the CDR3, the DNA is TGTGCCAGCAGCCCCGCGCAAGGGAGCTCCTACAATGAGCAGTTCTTC.

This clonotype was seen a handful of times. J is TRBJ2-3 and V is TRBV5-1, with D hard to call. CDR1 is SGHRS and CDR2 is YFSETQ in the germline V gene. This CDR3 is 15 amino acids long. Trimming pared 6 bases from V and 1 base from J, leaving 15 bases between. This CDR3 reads CASTLDSIRTDTQYF. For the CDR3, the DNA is TGCGCCAGCACCTTAGACTCCATTCGCACAGATACGCAGTATTTT.

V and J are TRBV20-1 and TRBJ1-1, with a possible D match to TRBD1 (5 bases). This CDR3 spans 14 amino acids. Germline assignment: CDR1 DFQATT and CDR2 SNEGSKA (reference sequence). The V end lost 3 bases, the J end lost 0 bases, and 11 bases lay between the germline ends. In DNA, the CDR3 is TGCAGTGCTAGGCCCGGGACGGTGAACACTGAAGCTTTCTTT. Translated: CSARPGTVNTEAFF.

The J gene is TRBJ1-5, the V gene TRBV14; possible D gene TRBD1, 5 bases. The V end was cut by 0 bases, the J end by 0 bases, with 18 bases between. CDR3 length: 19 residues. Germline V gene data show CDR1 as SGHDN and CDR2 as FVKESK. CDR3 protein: CASSQEVSGRDLSNQPQHF. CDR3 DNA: TGTGCCAGCAGCCAAGAGGTATCGGGGAGGGACCTTAGCAATCAGCCCCAGCATTTT.

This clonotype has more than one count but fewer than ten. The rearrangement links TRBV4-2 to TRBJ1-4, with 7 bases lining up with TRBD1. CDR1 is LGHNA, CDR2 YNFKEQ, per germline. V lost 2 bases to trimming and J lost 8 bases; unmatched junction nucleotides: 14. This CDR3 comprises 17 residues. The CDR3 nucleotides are TGTGCCAGCAGCCAAAGGACCGAGACAGGGTATGGAGAAAAACTGTTTTTT. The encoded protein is CASSQRTETGYGEKLFF.

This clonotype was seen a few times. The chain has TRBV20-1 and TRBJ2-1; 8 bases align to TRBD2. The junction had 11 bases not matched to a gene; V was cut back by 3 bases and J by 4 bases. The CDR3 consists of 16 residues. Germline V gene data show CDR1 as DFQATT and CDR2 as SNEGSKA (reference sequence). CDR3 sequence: CSASPLRAGVYNEQFF. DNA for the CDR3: TGCAGTGCTAGCCCACTTAGAGCGGGAGTTTACAATGAGCAGTTCTTC.

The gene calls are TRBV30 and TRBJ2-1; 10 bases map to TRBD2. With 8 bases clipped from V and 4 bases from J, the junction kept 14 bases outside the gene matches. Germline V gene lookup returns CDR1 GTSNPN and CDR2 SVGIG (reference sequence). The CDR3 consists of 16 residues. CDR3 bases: TGTGCCCAGTTCCTCCAGCGGGAGGGCCGATACAATGAGCAGTTCTTC. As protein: CAQFLQREGRYNEQFF.

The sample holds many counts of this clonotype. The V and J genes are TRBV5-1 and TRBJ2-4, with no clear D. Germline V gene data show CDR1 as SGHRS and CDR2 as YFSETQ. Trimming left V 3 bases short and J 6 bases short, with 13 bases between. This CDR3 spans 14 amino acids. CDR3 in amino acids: CASSSSETLNIQYF. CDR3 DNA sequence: TGCGCCAGCAGCTCCAGTGAGACTTTAAACATTCAGTACTTC.

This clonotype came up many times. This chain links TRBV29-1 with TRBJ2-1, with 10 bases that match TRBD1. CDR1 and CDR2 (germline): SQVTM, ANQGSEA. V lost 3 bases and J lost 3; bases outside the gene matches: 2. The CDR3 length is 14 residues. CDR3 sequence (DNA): TGCAGCGTTGAGAGGGACAGGGGCTACAATGAGCAGTTCTTC. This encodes CSVERDRGYNEQFF.

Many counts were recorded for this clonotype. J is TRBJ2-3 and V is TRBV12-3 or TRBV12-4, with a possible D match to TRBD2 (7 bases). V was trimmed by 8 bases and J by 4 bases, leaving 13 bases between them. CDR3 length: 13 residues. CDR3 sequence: CASGQGRADTQYF. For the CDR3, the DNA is TGTGCCAGCGGGCAGGGGAGGGCAGATACGCAGTATTTT.

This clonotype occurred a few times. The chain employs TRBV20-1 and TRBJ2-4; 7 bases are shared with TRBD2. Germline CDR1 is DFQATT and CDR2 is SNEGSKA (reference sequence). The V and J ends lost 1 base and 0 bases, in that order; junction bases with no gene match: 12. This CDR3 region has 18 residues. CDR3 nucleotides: TGCAGTGCTAGAGCCCTAGCGGAGCTTGCGCTAGCCAAAAACATTCAGTACTTC. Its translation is CSARALAELALAKNIQYF.

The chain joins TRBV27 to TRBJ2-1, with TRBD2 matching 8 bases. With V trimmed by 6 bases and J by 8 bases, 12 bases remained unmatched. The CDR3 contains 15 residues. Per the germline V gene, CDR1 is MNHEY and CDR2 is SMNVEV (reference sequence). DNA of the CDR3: TGTGCCAGCAGCTTACCGGGACTAGGCAGACATGAGCAGTTCTTC. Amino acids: CASSLPGLGRHEQFF.

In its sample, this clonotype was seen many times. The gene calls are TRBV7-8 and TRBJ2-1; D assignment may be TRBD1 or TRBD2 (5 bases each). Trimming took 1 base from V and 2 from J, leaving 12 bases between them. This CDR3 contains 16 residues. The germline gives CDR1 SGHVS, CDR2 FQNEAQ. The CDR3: CASSLDGDLTYNEQFF. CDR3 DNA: TGTGCCAGCAGCTTAGACGGGGACCTCACCTACAATGAGCAGTTCTTC.

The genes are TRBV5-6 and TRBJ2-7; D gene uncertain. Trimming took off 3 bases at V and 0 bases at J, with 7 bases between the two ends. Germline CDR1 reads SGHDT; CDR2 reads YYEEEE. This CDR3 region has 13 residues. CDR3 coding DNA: TGTGCCAGCAGCTCGACCAGCTCCTACGAGCAGTACGTC. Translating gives CASSSTSSYEQYV.

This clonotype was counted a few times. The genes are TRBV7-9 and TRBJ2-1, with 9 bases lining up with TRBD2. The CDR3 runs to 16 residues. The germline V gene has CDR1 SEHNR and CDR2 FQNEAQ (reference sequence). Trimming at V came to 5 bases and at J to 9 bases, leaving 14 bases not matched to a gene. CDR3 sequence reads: CASSPRGSGSNSEQFF. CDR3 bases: TGTGCCAGCAGCCCCCGAGGTAGCGGGAGTAATAGTGAGCAGTTCTTC.

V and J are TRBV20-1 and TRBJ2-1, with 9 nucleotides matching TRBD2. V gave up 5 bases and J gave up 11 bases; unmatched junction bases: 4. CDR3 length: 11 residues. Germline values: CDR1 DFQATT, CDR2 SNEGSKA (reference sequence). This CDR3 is CSAFSGSQQFF. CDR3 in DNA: TGCAGTGCTTTTAGCGGGAGCCAGCAGTTCTTC.

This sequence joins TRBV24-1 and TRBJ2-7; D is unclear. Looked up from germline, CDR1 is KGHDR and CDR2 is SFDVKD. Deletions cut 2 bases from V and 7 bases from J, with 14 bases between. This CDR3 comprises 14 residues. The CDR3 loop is CATSDSRVLGEQYF. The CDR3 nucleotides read TGTGCCACCAGTGATTCCCGGGTCCTGGGAGAGCAGTACTTC.

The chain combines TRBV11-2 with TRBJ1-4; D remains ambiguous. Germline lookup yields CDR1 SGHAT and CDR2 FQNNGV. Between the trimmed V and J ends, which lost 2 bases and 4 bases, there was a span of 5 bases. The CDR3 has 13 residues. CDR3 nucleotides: TGTGCCAGCAGCTTAATCCTTAATGAAAAACTGTTTTTT. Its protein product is CASSLILNEKLFF. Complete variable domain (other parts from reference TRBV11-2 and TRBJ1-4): EAGVAQSPRYKIIEKRQSVAFWCNPISGHATLYWYQQILGQGPKLLIQFQNNGVVDDSQLPKDRFSAERLKGVDSTLKIQPAKLEDSAVYLCASSLILNEKLFFGSGTQLSVL.

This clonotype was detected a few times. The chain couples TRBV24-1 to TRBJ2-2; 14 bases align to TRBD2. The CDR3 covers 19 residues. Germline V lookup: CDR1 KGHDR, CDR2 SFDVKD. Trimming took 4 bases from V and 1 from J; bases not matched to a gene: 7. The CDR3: CATSDPLGLAGGNTGELFF. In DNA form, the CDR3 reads TGTGCCACCAGTGACCCTCTTGGACTAGCGGGAGGGAACACCGGGGAGCTGTTTTTT.

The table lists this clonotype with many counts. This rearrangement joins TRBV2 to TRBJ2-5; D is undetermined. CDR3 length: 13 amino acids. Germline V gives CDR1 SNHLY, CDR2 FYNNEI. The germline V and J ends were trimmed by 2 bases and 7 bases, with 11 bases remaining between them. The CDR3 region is CASSEKVTSTQYF. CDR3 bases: TGTGCCAGCAGTGAAAAGGTGACGTCGACCCAGTACTTC.

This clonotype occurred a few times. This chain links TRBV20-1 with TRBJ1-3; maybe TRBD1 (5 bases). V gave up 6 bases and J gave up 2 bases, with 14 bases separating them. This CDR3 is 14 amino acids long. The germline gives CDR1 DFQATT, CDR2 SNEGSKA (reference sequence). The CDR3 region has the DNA TGCAGTGCGCCCCGGGGGACTGCTGGAAACACCATATATTTT. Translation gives CSAPRGTAGNTIYF.